The T cell receptor beta chain described here comes from a study of CD8 T cells in ankylosing spondylitis. One entry per CDR3 protein, called by TCRdb with MiXCR from the 5' RACE reads. The sample has over 100,000 distinct CDR3 sequences; over 6.5% are singletons. Findings and caveats of the study: One TCR beta motif, made up of fewer than 10 highly homologous variants, appeared characteristic of ankylosing spondylitis blood. A number of the motif variants had already been described in reactive arthritis synovial fluid and blood.

The CDR3 has 13 amino acids. The germline V gene encodes CDR1 SNHLY and CDR2 FYNNEI. Between the trimmed V and J ends, which lost 4 bases and 4 bases, there was a span of 10 bases. This clonotype has at least ten counts. Its antigen is currently unknown. What was sequenced was blood, either unsorted or a sorted T cell fraction (not recorded which). The gene calls are TRBV2 and TRBJ2-5; the D is unclear. This clonotype originated in a male donor with ankylosing spondylitis or in good health (not recorded which). The CDR3 DNA reads TGTGCCAGCAGTGGGGGTGTGGGAGAGACCCAGTACTTC. Amino acid sequence: CASSGGVGETQYF.